These 13 T cell receptor beta chains were all obtained from the same sample, sequenced in a study of PD-L1 blockade in urothelial cancer (dated by TCRdb to about 2017). Explained via the paper, the time point label denotes: peripheral blood 6 weeks after treatment start. Receptor amplification or capture employed the immunoSEQ multiplex PCR assay. TCRdb retrieved this table from immuneACCESS and kept in-frame rearrangements only. Not all clones are present; in checked studies, unresolved V genes account for under half, and no reason is known for the remainder. Present in this sample are 50,000 or so clones, over 75% of which were seen just once. The ten largest clones take up under 2.5% of the sample. The sequencing used PBMCs, collected around atezolizumab (anti-PD-L1) treatment. The origin of the receptors is a man aged 50-60 years with urothelial cancer.

The rearrangement links TRBV30 to TRBJ2-7; 8 bases are shared with TRBD2. Trimming removed 1 base from V and 7 bases from J; junction bases left unmatched: 6. The CDR3 has 13 amino acids. CDR1 and CDR2 (germline): GTSNPN, SVGIG (reference sequence). The DNA of the CDR3 is TGTGCCTGGAGTGCCAGCGGGAGTCGGGAGCAGTACTTC. Translation gives CAWSASGSREQYF.

The chain couples TRBV7-2 to TRBJ2-1; 12 bases match TRBD2. V was pared by 5 bases and J by 7 bases, with 3 bases of the junction left unmatched. This CDR3 comprises 14 residues. Germline V gene data show CDR1 as SGHTA and CDR2 as FQGNSA. The CDR3 protein is CASSQTSGRNEQFF. DNA of the CDR3: TGTGCCAGCAGCCAGACTAGCGGGAGAAATGAGCAGTTCTTC.

The chain employs TRBV15 and TRBJ2-7; D may be TRBD2 (6 bases). There are 14 residues in the CDR3. CDR1 LNHNV and CDR2 YYDKDF come from the germline V gene (reference sequence). Trimming took off 1 base at V and 6 bases at J, with 13 bases between the two ends. Written as DNA, the CDR3 is TGTGCCACCAGCAGAGCCGGGACCGGGAGCGAGCAGTACTTC. This sequence encodes CATSRAGTGSEQYF.

This clone has a handful of counts. The chain uses TRBV11-3 and TRBJ2-1; D may be TRBD2 (6 bases). Germline lookup yields CDR1 SGHNT and CDR2 YENEEA. The CDR3 runs 13 residues. The V end lost 3 bases, the J end lost 9 bases, and 12 bases lay between the germline ends. In nucleotides, the CDR3 is TGTGCCAGCAGCTTCTCGGGAGCGGGTGAGCAGTTCTTC. Residues: CASSFSGAGEQFF.

This clone was recorded a few times. This chain joins TRBV6-1 and TRBJ2-7; D is unresolved. Germline V gene sequence: CDR1 MNHNS, CDR2 SASEGT. V lost 1 base, J lost 2 bases, and 3 bases lay in between. CDR3 length: 12 amino acids. CDR3 bases: TGTGCCAGCAGTGAAGAGCCCTACGAGCAGTACTTC. Encoded protein: CASSEEPYEQYF.

This clone was picked up one time. V usage is TRBV19 and J usage is TRBJ1-2; 7 bases map to TRBD1. Germline V gene sequence: CDR1 LNHDA, CDR2 SQIVND (reference sequence). The trim removed 5 bases at V and 8 bases at J, leaving 11 bases unmatched. The CDR3 runs 14 residues. CDR3 protein: CASSSDRVGTGYTF. Written as DNA, the CDR3 is TGTGCCAGTAGTTCCGACAGGGTCGGGACAGGCTACACCTTC.

V is TRBV7-9 and J is TRBJ2-7; no firm D call. Trimming pared 5 bases from V and 4 bases from J, leaving 6 bases between. CDR3 length equals 11 residues. CDR1 SEHNR and CDR2 FQNEAQ come from the germline V gene (reference sequence). The CDR3 nucleotides read TGTGCCAGCAGCGCTACTTACGAGCAGTACTTC. Protein sequence: CASSATYEQYF. Complete variable domain (other parts from reference TRBV7-9 and TRBJ2-7): DTGVSQNPRHKITKRGQNVTFRCDPISEHNRLYWYRQTLGQGPEFLTYFQNEAQLEKSRLLSDRFSAERPKGSFSTLEIQRTEQGDSAMYLCASSATYEQYFGPGTRLTVT.

This chain joins TRBV5-4 and TRBJ2-7; D remains ambiguous. Germline CDR1 and CDR2: SGHNT and YYREEE (reference sequence). Trimming took 2 bases from V and 5 from J, leaving 14 bases between them. The CDR3 loop spans 14 amino acids. The CDR3 here is CASSFGSFLDEQYF. CDR3 DNA sequence: TGTGCCAGCAGCTTCGGTAGCTTTCTTGACGAGCAGTACTTC.

CDR3 nucleotides: TGTGCCAGCATCCCCTGGGGCGCCTACGAGCAGTACTTC. The encoded protein is CASIPWGAYEQYF. The chain uses TRBV5-5 and TRBJ2-7; D possibly corresponds to TRBD1 (5 bases). This CDR3 has 13 residues. Trimming took off 6 bases at V and 2 bases at J, with 12 bases between the two ends. In germline, CDR1 is SGHKS, CDR2 YYEKEE (reference sequence). The whole variable domain, filled in from reference TRBV5-5 and TRBJ2-7, reads DAGVTQSPTHLIKTRGQQVTLRCSPISGHKSVSWYQQVLGQGPQFIFQYYEKEERGRGNFPDRFSARQFPNYSSELNVNALLLGDSALYLCASIPWGAYEQYFGPGTRLTVT.

Written as DNA, the CDR3 is TGCAGCGTTGGCGGACTAGCCTTCAATGAGCAGTTCTTC. Translated, it gives CSVGGLAFNEQFF. The chain employs TRBV29-1 and TRBJ2-1; TRBD2 agrees at 8 bases. The CDR3 sequence is 13 residues long. Germline V gene sequence: CDR1 SQVTM, CDR2 ANQGSEA. Trimming took 4 bases from V and 6 from J; bases not matched to a gene: 5.

V gene TRBV18 combines with J gene TRBJ2-5; TRBD1 matches at 7 bases. Looked up from germline, CDR1 is KGHSH and CDR2 is LQKENI. There are 16 residues in the CDR3. The trim removed 2 bases at V and 5 bases at J, leaving 11 bases unmatched. CDR3 in DNA: TGTGCCAGCTCACCATTTTTGACAGGGATCTTGGAGACCCAGTACTTC. This gives the protein CASSPFLTGILETQYF.

J is TRBJ2-3 and V is TRBV4-1; TRBD2 matches 14 bases. Germline CDR1 MGHRA, CDR2 YSYEKL. V shed 4 bases and J 5 bases; nucleotides not matched to a gene: 5. The CDR3 totals 16 residues. The CDR3 nucleotides are TGCGCCAGCAGCCTCAGACTAGCGGGAGGGGTAGATACGCAGTATTTT. Protein sequence: CASSLRLAGGVDTQYF.

V and J are TRBV6-5 and TRBJ2-7, with 8 bases lining up with TRBD2. The germline V gene has CDR1 MNHEY and CDR2 SVGAGI. This CDR3 has 14 amino acids. V was pared by 6 bases and J by 5 bases, with 9 bases of the junction left unmatched. The CDR3 sequence is CASSPPAGADEQYF. Here the CDR3 DNA reads TGTGCCAGCAGCCCCCCAGCGGGAGCGGACGAGCAGTACTTC.